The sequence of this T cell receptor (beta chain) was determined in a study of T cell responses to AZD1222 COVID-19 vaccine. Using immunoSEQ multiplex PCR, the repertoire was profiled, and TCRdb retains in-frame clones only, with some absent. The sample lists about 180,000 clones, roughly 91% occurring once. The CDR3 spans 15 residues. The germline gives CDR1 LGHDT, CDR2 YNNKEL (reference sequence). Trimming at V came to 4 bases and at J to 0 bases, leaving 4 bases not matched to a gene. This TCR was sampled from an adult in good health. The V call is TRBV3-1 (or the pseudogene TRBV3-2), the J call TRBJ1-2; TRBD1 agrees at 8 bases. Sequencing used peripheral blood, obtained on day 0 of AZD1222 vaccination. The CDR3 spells CASSLGTGPNYGYTF. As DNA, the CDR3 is TGTGCCAGCAGCCTCGGGACAGGACCTAACTATGGCTACACCTTC.